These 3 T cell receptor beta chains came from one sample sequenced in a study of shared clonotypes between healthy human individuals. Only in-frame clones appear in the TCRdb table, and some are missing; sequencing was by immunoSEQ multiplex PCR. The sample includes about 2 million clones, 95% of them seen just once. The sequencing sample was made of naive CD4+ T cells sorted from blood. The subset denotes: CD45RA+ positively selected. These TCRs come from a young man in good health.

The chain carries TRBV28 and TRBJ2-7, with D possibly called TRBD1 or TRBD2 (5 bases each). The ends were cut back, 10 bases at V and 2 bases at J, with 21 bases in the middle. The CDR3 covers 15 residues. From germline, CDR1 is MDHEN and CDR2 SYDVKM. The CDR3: CATYGTHALTYEQYF. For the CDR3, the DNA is TGTGCCACCTACGGGACGCACGCCCTTACCTACGAGCAGTACTTC.

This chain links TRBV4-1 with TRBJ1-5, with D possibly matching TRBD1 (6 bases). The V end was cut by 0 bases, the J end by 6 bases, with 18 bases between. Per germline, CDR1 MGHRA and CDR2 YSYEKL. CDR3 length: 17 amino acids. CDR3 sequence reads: CASSQEAAGVYTQPQHF. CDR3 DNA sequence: TGCGCCAGCAGCCAAGAAGCGGCAGGGGTTTATACTCAGCCCCAGCATTTT.

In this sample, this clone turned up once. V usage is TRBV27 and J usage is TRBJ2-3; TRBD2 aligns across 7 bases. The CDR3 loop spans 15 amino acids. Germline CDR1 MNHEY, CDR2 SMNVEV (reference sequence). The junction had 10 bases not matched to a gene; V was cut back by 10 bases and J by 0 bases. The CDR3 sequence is CAIRTGGASTDTQYF. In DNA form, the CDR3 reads TGTGCCATCCGAACGGGGGGAGCAAGCACAGATACGCAGTATTTT.